One sample yielded the 29 T cell receptor beta chains listed below, sequenced in a study of response to subunit inactivated influenza vaccine. TCRdb processed the RT-PCR reads anew with MiXCR; each CDR3 protein has one entry. The sample records roughly 620,000 distinct CDR3 sequences, roughly 12% being singletons. The same data also contributed to another study, on T cells expressing NK-cell markers. From that paper: Researchers built TCR beta cDNA using 5'RACE template switching with UMIs.

Sequences were derived from PBMCs from blood, sampled on the day of vaccination. The receptors come from a man aged 45-65 years who received an inactivated influenza vaccine.

The rearrangement joins TRBV9 to TRBJ2-5, with 11 bases fitting TRBD2. Germline assignment: CDR1 SGDLS and CDR2 YYNGEE. There are 16 residues in the CDR3. Trimming removed 0 bases from V and 5 bases from J; junction bases left unmatched: 6. The CDR3 sequence: CASSVELAGGQETQYF. CDR3 in DNA: TGTGCCAGCAGCGTAGAGCTAGCGGGGGGTCAGGAGACCCAGTACTTC.

The chain is built from TRBV12-3 or TRBV12-4 and TRBJ1-4; D is possibly TRBD1 (6 bases). V was pared by 1 base and J by 5 bases, with 11 bases between. This CDR3 has 15 amino acids. CDR3 in DNA: TGTGCCAGCAGTTTAGTTACAGGGAGGAATGAAAAACTGTTTTTT. It translates to CASSLVTGRNEKLFF.

This chain uses TRBV7-8 with TRBJ2-5; 8 bases are a match to TRBD1. V dropped 5 bases and J dropped 3; count of bases not matched to a gene: 11. Germline loops: CDR1 SGHVS, CDR2 FQNEAQ. The CDR3 spans 16 residues. CDR3 amino acids: CASSPLGTGGEETQYF. The CDR3 DNA is TGTGCCAGCAGCCCCTTGGGGACAGGAGGGGAAGAGACCCAGTACTTC.

There are a few counts of this clonotype. CDR3 in amino acids: CASSLVGTAAHETQYF. CDR3 DNA: TGTGCCAGCAGTTTGGTGGGAACGGCCGCCCACGAGACCCAGTACTTC. This sequence joins TRBV28 and TRBJ2-5; D gene ambiguous. Trimming pared 3 bases from V and 5 bases from J, leaving 19 bases between. Germline V gene lookup returns CDR1 MDHEN and CDR2 SYDVKM. The length of the CDR3 is 16 residues.

This chain joins TRBV6-1 and TRBJ2-7, with 14 bases aligning to TRBD2. The J segment lost 0 bases and the V segment lost 6 bases, leaving 1 base of the junction unmatched. This CDR3 region has 15 residues. Germline V lookup: CDR1 MNHNS, CDR2 SASEGT. The CDR3 region is CASRGTSGGSYEQYF. The CDR3 region has the DNA TGTGCCAGCAGAGGGACTAGCGGGGGCTCCTACGAGCAGTACTTC.

This clonotype was recorded many times. The chain carries TRBV5-1 and TRBJ2-2; D gene uncertain. The germline CDR1 and CDR2 sequences are SGHRS and YFSETQ. Trimming took off 2 bases at V and 4 bases at J, with 6 bases between the two ends. The CDR3 consists of 13 residues. The CDR3 loop is CASSFVSTGELFF. The CDR3 DNA reads TGCGCCAGCAGCTTCGTTAGCACCGGGGAGCTGTTTTTT.

This clonotype showed up many times. V and J are TRBV10-3 and TRBJ2-1; the match to TRBD2 covers 10 bases. CDR1 is ENHRY and CDR2 is SYGVKD in the germline V gene. This CDR3 has 14 residues. V lost 6 bases, J lost 6 bases, and 5 bases stayed unmatched. The CDR3 reads CAIRRTSGGNEQFF. The CDR3 nucleotides read TGTGCCATCAGAAGGACTAGCGGTGGCAATGAGCAGTTCTTC.

This clonotype was recorded at least ten times. V gene TRBV28 combines with J gene TRBJ2-7, with 13 positions matching TRBD2. With V trimmed by 5 bases and J by 0 bases, 4 bases remained unmatched. Germline CDR1 MDHEN, CDR2 SYDVKM. The CDR3 totals 16 residues. CDR3 residues: CASSPGTSGISYEQYF. CDR3 sequence (DNA): TGTGCCAGCAGTCCCGGGACTAGCGGGATCTCCTACGAGCAGTACTTC. The whole variable domain, remainder taken from reference TRBV28 and TRBJ2-7, is DVKVTQSSRYLVKRTGEKVFLECVQDMDHENMFWYRQDPGLGLRLIYFSYDVKMKEKGDIPEGYSVSREKKERFSLILESASTNQTSMYLCASSPGTSGISYEQYFGPGTRLTVT.

This clonotype has at least ten counts. V gene TRBV10-3 combines with J gene TRBJ1-1, with D tentatively TRBD1 (5 bases). V was shortened by 7 bases and J by 3 bases, with 12 bases between the two germline ends. From germline, CDR1 is ENHRY and CDR2 SYGVKD. CDR3 size: 13 residues. The CDR3 loop reads CAIIGDGYTEAFF. CDR3 bases: TGTGCCATCATCGGGGACGGGTACACTGAAGCTTTCTTT.

This clonotype was detected only a few times. This sequence joins TRBV7-2 and TRBJ1-6, with 7 bases fitting TRBD1. Germline CDR1 SGHTA, CDR2 FQGNSA. The CDR3 runs 17 residues. The V gene end was trimmed by 0 bases and the J gene end by 10 bases; junction bases not matched to a gene: 12. The CDR3 region is CASSLALVTGVRSPLHF. The CDR3 bases are TGTGCCAGCAGCTTAGCCCTGGTCACAGGGGTACGGTCACCCCTCCACTTT.

V gene TRBV5-1 combines with J gene TRBJ2-7, with 8 bases identical to TRBD2. The CDR3 has 15 amino acids. V shed 3 bases and J 1 base; nucleotides not matched to a gene: 6. Germline CDR1 reads SGHRS; CDR2 reads YFSETQ. The CDR3: CASSSSGGLSYEQYF. In DNA form, the CDR3 reads TGCGCCAGCAGCTCGAGCGGGGGCCTTTCCTACGAGCAGTACTTC.

This clonotype was detected only a few times. The chain combines TRBV5-1 with TRBJ1-5, with a possible D match to TRBD1 (6 bases). Germline V gene sequence: CDR1 SGHRS, CDR2 YFSETQ. V lost 4 bases and J 5 bases, leaving 13 bases between the germline ends. The CDR3 is 14 residues long. CDR3 sequence (DNA): TGCGCCAGCAGCGTATCAGGGGAGGATCAGCCCCAGCATTTT. Amino acids: CASSVSGEDQPQHF.

In this sample, this clonotype turned up many times. This sequence joins TRBV9 and TRBJ2-4; 7 bases line up with TRBD2. Losses at the gene ends were 4 bases for V and 7 bases for J; bases not matched to a gene: 14. This CDR3 spans 16 amino acids. Germline CDR1 reads SGDLS; CDR2 reads YYNGEE. The CDR3 protein is CASSPDRGEGGNIQYF. CDR3 DNA sequence: TGTGCCAGCAGCCCAGACCGGGGGGAGGGCGGGAACATTCAGTACTTC.

The V and J genes are TRBV11-2 and TRBJ2-7; 7 bases are shared with TRBD1. Germline V CDR1 and CDR2: SGHAT, FQNNGV. The V segment lost 5 bases and the J segment 0 bases; nucleotides outside the gene matches: 7. The CDR3 is 15 amino acids. CDR3 sequence: CASSRDREGSYEQYF. CDR3 in DNA: TGTGCCAGCAGCAGAGACAGGGAAGGCTCCTACGAGCAGTACTTC.

This clonotype was seen more than once but under ten times. The chain employs TRBV25-1 and TRBJ2-5, with 8 bases matching TRBD1. Germline trimming cut 1 base from V and 4 bases from J; bases unmatched to any gene: 11. Germline CDR1 MGHDK, CDR2 SYGVNS. This CDR3 comprises 17 residues. CDR3 DNA: TGTGCCAGCAGTGAATCTTGGACAGGGAGTATCTCAGAGACCCAGTACTTC. Its protein is CASSESWTGSISETQYF.

Comments on this clonotype: The germline gene is not matched at one end of the junction; a read error may be the cause. This chain connects TRBV5-1 to TRBJ1-6, with TRBD1 as a possible D gene (5 bases). Germline lookup yields CDR1 SGHRS and CDR2 YFSETQ. CDR3 length: 14 residues. CDR3 sequence reads: CVSSFGAGGSPLHF. The CDR3 DNA follows: TGCGTCAGCAGCTTTGGGGCGGGGGGTTCACCCCTCCACTTT.

This clonotype was found a few times. The chain links TRBV3-1 to TRBJ2-1; TRBD2 matches at 12 bases. Trimming removed 2 bases from V and 6 bases from J; junction bases left unmatched: 8. This CDR3 contains 17 residues. Per germline, CDR1 LGHDT and CDR2 YNNKEL (reference sequence). The CDR3 reads CASSQPGGTSGRNEQFF. CDR3 in DNA: TGTGCCAGCAGCCAACCTGGCGGGACTAGCGGGCGCAATGAGCAGTTCTTC.

The CDR3 DNA sequence: TGTGCCAGCAGTCCGAAAATATTCCCGACCTGGTTAGCCAAAAACATTCAGTACTTC. Translating it yields CASSPKIFPTWLAKNIQYF. The genes are TRBV28 and TRBJ2-4; D not resolved. The CDR3 spans 19 residues. Trimming pared 5 bases from V and 0 bases from J, leaving 23 bases between. Germline CDR1 and CDR2: MDHEN and SYDVKM.

J is TRBJ1-1 and V is TRBV27; D is unresolved. CDR3 length equals 13 residues. The ends were cut back, 1 base at V and 1 base at J, with 4 bases in the middle. Germline V lookup: CDR1 MNHEY, CDR2 SMNVEV (reference sequence). The CDR3 loop reads CASSLFRNTEAFF. The CDR3 nucleotides are TGTGCCAGCAGTTTATTTCGGAACACTGAAGCTTTCTTT.

This clonotype was detected a few times. V and J are TRBV30 and TRBJ1-4, with 8 bases that match TRBD1. CDR1 GTSNPN and CDR2 SVGIG come from the germline V gene (reference sequence). The CDR3 is made up of 15 amino acids. Unmatched junction bases numbered 12, after V lost 1 base and J lost 11 bases. CDR3 loop: CAWSAKDRVTRKLFF. For the CDR3, the DNA is TGTGCCTGGAGTGCTAAGGACAGGGTGACGCGGAAACTGTTTTTT. The whole variable domain, remainder taken from reference TRBV30 and TRBJ1-4, is SQTIHQWPATLVQPVGSPLSLECTVEGTSNPNLYWYRQAAGRGLQLLFYSVGIGQISSEVPQNLSASRPQDRQFILSSKKLLLSDSGFYLCAWSAKDRVTRKLFFGSGTQLSVL.

V gene TRBV4-1 combines with J gene TRBJ2-1; a possible D gene is TRBD1 (5 bases). This CDR3 is 16 amino acids long. Between the trimmed V and J ends, which lost 2 bases and 2 bases, there was a span of 13 bases. Germline values: CDR1 MGHRA, CDR2 YSYEKL. The CDR3 region is CASSQSLQGPYNEQFF. The CDR3, as DNA: TGCGCCAGCAGCCAAAGTCTCCAGGGCCCCTACAATGAGCAGTTCTTC.

This chain joins TRBV9 and TRBJ2-1; no reliable D call. V dropped 3 bases and J dropped 2 bases, with 9 bases sitting between them. The CDR3 has 14 amino acids. Germline V gives CDR1 SGDLS, CDR2 YYNGEE. For the CDR3, the DNA is TGTGCCAGCAGCGGGCCCCAGACCTACAATGAGCAGTTCTTC. Its translation: CASSGPQTYNEQFF.

This clonotype showed up just a few times. V usage is TRBV11-2 and J usage is TRBJ2-7, with D tentatively TRBD1 or TRBD2 (5 bases each). Germline V gene lookup returns CDR1 SGHAT and CDR2 FQNNGV. The CDR3 loop spans 15 amino acids. Trimming removed 6 bases at V and 3 bases at J, with 18 bases between. Written as DNA, the CDR3 is TGTGCCAGCAGGTTTCCGGGACGTAGGGACTACGAGCAGTACTTC. Protein sequence: CASRFPGRRDYEQYF. Filled out from reference TRBV11-2 and TRBJ2-7, the complete variable domain reads EAGVAQSPRYKIIEKRQSVAFWCNPISGHATLYWYQQILGQGPKLLIQFQNNGVVDDSQLPKDRFSAERLKGVDSTLKIQPAKLEDSAVYLCASRFPGRRDYEQYFGPGTRLTVT.

The rearrangement joins TRBV7-9 to TRBJ1-5; D might be TRBD1 (6 bases). The CDR3 is 15 amino acids. Germline V lookup: CDR1 SEHNR, CDR2 FQNEAQ (reference sequence). V was clipped by 5 bases and J by 2 bases, with 13 bases between them. The CDR3 region is CASSAGQLGNQPQHF. Here the CDR3 DNA reads TGTGCCAGCAGCGCGGGACAATTGGGCAATCAGCCCCAGCATTTT.

In this sample, this clonotype turned up many times. This rearrangement joins TRBV14 to TRBJ2-7; D remains ambiguous. The germline V gene has CDR1 SGHDN and CDR2 FVKESK. V lost 2 bases, J lost 3 bases, and 8 bases lay in between. This CDR3 comprises 13 residues. This CDR3 reads CASSQRIGYEQYF. The CDR3 DNA follows: TGTGCCAGCAGCCAACGGATTGGCTACGAGCAGTACTTC.

This chain joins TRBV7-9 and TRBJ2-7; 7 bases are shared with TRBD1. Germline CDR1 SEHNR, CDR2 FQNEAQ (reference sequence). This CDR3 has 14 residues. Unmatched junction bases numbered 3, after V lost 1 base and J lost 3 bases. The CDR3 coding sequence is TGTGCCAGCAGCTTAGTTAGACAGGGCTACGAGCAGTACTTC. Amino acid sequence: CASSLVRQGYEQYF.

The rearrangement uses TRBV7-2 and TRBJ2-1; D is ambiguous. Looked up from germline, CDR1 is SGHTA and CDR2 is FQGNSA. V was clipped by 5 bases and J by 7 bases, with 12 bases between them. The CDR3 spans 13 residues. CDR3 protein: CASSRRELNEQFF. The CDR3 DNA sequence: TGTGCCAGCAGCCGCAGAGAGCTGAATGAGCAGTTCTTC.

The rearrangement uses TRBV7-3 and TRBJ2-2; tentatively, D is TRBD1 (5 bases). CDR1 is SGHTA, CDR2 FQGTGA, per germline. This CDR3 comprises 16 residues. The V and J ends lost 0 bases and 0 bases respectively, with 8 bases between them. CDR3 coding DNA: TGTGCCAGCAGCTTAACCAGGGCCTCGAACACCGGGGAGCTGTTTTTT. The encoded protein is CASSLTRASNTGELFF.

In this sample, this clonotype turned up a few times. The rearrangement links TRBV5-6 to TRBJ1-2; TRBD1 aligns across 7 bases. CDR1 and CDR2 from the germline V gene are SGHDT and YYEEEE. Trimming cost V 4 bases and J 4 bases; bases outside gene matches: 10. The CDR3 extends over 15 amino acids. The CDR3 nucleotides are TGTGCCAGCAGCCGACGGCAGACAGGGACCTATGGCTACACCTTC. Encoded protein: CASSRRQTGTYGYTF.